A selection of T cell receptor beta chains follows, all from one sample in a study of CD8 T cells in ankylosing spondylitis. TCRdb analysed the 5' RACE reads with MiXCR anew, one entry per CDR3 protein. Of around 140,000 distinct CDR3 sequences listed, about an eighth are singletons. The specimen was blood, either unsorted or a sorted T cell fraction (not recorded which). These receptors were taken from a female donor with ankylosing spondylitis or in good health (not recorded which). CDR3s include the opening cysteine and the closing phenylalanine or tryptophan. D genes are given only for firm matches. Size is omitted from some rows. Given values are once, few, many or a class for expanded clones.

CDR3nt: TGTGCCAGCAGCCCCACCGGTGTCAGGGTGAAACAAGAGACCCAGTACTTC
CDR3aa: CASSPTGVRVKQETQYF
j_gene: TRBJ2-5
abundance: many
v_gene: TRBV12-3/TRBV12-4
d_gene: -

CDR3nt: TGTGCCAGCAGCTCCCCTAGGGGGAAGACCTATAATTCACCCCTCCACTTT
CDR3aa: CASSSPRGKTYNSPLHF
j_gene: TRBJ1-6
abundance: many
v_gene: TRBV7-9
d_gene: -

CDR3nt: TGTGCCAGCAGCTTGCCTTCGCAACCCTTGGAGCAGTACTTC
CDR3aa: CASSLPSQPLEQYF
j_gene: TRBJ2-7
abundance: few
v_gene: TRBV5-6
d_gene: -

CDR3nt: TGTGCCAGTAGTACCGGACTAGCGGGGTCCTGGGCGGAGACCCAGTACTTC
CDR3aa: CASSTGLAGSWAETQYF
j_gene: TRBJ2-5
abundance: many
v_gene: TRBV19
d_gene: TRBD2

CDR3nt: TGTGCCAGCAGCGCTCGACAGGGGGTCGAGACCCAGTACTTC
CDR3aa: CASSARQGVETQYF
j_gene: TRBJ2-5
abundance: few
v_gene: TRBV7-9
d_gene: TRBD1

CDR3nt: TGCAGTGCTGGACTAGCGGGGGGATACGAGCAGTACTTC
CDR3aa: CSAGLAGGYEQYF
j_gene: TRBJ2-7
abundance: -
v_gene: TRBV20-1
d_gene: TRBD2

CDR3nt: TGTGCCAGCAGCCTCCAGGGGGTTGACACTGAAGCTTTCTTT
CDR3aa: CASSLQGVDTEAFF
j_gene: TRBJ1-1
abundance: many
v_gene: TRBV7-6
d_gene: TRBD1

CDR3nt: TGTGCCAGCAGTTTTGGGTCAGCGGGAAGCTATGGCTACACCTTC
CDR3aa: CASSFGSAGSYGYTF
j_gene: TRBJ1-2
abundance: many
v_gene: TRBV11-2
d_gene: -

CDR3nt: TGTGCCAGCAGCCTTAATAATGAAAAACTGTTTTTT
CDR3aa: CASSLNNEKLFF
j_gene: TRBJ1-4
abundance: few
v_gene: TRBV2
d_gene: -

CDR3nt: TGCAGCGTTGAACCCCTAGCGGGAACCTACAATGAGCAGTTCTTC
CDR3aa: CSVEPLAGTYNEQFF
j_gene: TRBJ2-1
abundance: many
v_gene: TRBV29-1
d_gene: TRBD2